This T cell receptor (beta chain) was captured by sequencing in a study of T cell clonality in common variable immunodeficiency. The study's findings and limits: Authors noted CVID clonality's cause needs subpopulation repertoire sequencing. Compared with controls, CVID subjects had fewer shared TCRbeta clones. TCRbeta clonality was increased in CVID versus healthy controls.

Germline values: CDR1 SGHVS, CDR2 FQNEAQ. V lost 2 bases, J lost 2 bases, and 8 bases stayed unmatched. The CDR3 has 17 residues. This clone showed up many times. Its antigen is not identified. Coverage ceases 3 residues before the CDR3 finishes, and the germline J gene fills in the end. The data were produced by immunoSEQ multiplex PCR, yet TCRdb's version contains in-frame clones alone and is incomplete. There are more than 35,000 clones in the sample, none observed a single time. The specimen was peripheral blood mononuclear cells. This TCR was recovered from a person aged 18-70 years in good health. The rearrangement uses TRBV7-8 and TRBJ2-5, with 10 bases fitting TRBD1. The CDR3 protein is CASSLLRQGARQETQYF. The DNA read from the CDR3 is TGTGCCAGCAGCTTACTCCGACAGGGGGCTCGGCAAGAGACC.